The 15 T cell receptor beta chains below all came from one sample that was sequenced in a study of shared clonotypes between healthy human individuals (dated by TCRdb to the early 2020s). CD8 naive samples were obtained by positive selection for CCR7 among CD45RO-negative cells, yielding a CD45RA+CCR7+ population from which TemRA cells were excluded. Libraries were prepared through the immunoSEQ multiplex PCR assay. TCRdb mirrors the immuneACCESS table, restricted to in-frame sequences. Some clones are absent from its copies; in checked studies, under half trace to an unresolved V gene, and the reason for the others is unknown. The sample has 660,000 or so clones on record, approximately 96% of them singletons. Approximately 0.12% of the sample lies in the top ten. Sequencing input: naive CD8+ T cells sorted from blood. The cell subset or site label corresponds to: CD45RA+CCR7+. These receptors were collected from a woman in her twenties or thirties in good health.

Remarks on this clone: One end of the junction is discordant with germline, which a read error may explain. J is TRBJ2-7 and V is TRBV15; D gene unclear. Germline V CDR1 and CDR2: LNHNV, YYDKDF (reference sequence). The length of the CDR3 is 13 residues. The CDR3 protein is CATSRSNSHEQYF. The CDR3 region has the DNA TGTGCCACCAGCAGAAGTAACTCCCACGAGCAGTACTTC.

The CDR3 here is CASIGPKGFHEQYF. The CDR3 coding sequence is TGTGCCAGCATTGGCCCCAAGGGTTTCCACGAGCAGTACTTC. The V call is TRBV27, the J call TRBJ2-7; no firm D call. The CDR3 covers 14 residues. V was pared by 7 bases and J by 5 bases, with 18 bases between. Germline CDR1 reads MNHEY; CDR2 reads SMNVEV (reference sequence).

J is TRBJ2-7 and V is TRBV28; tentative D call: TRBD2 (6 bases). CDR1 is MDHEN, CDR2 SYDVKM, per germline. V lost 5 bases to trimming and J lost 0 bases, with 14 bases between them. The CDR3 spans 15 residues. The CDR3 loop reads CASSNSGAPSYEQYF. For the CDR3, the DNA is TGTGCCAGCAGTAACTCGGGAGCCCCCTCCTACGAGCAGTACTTC. Using reference TRBV28 and TRBJ2-7 for the parts outside the CDR3, the full variable domain is DVKVTQSSRYLVKRTGEKVFLECVQDMDHENMFWYRQDPGLGLRLIYFSYDVKMKEKGDIPEGYSVSREKKERFSLILESASTNQTSMYLCASSNSGAPSYEQYFGPGTRLTVT.

The genes are TRBV15 and TRBJ2-3; D is possibly TRBD2 (5 bases). Germline CDR1 and CDR2: LNHNV and YYDKDF (reference sequence). The CDR3 runs 16 residues. V shed 5 bases and J shed 3 bases, with 18 bases lying between them. The CDR3 spells CATSGQRGFVTDTQYF. The CDR3, as DNA: TGTGCCACCAGCGGCCAGAGAGGGTTTGTTACAGATACGCAGTATTTT. Using reference TRBV15 and TRBJ2-3 for the parts outside the CDR3, the full variable domain is DAMVIQNPRYQVTQFGKPVTLSCSQTLNHNVMYWYQQKSSQAPKLLFHYYDKDFNNEADTPDNFQSRRPNTSFCFLDIRSPGLGDTAMYLCATSGQRGFVTDTQYFGPGTRLTVL.

Only one count was recorded for this clone. V gene TRBV19 combines with J gene TRBJ2-5; 11 bases line up with TRBD2. TRBJ2-7 matches the DNA end more closely, so the J call is doubtful. CDR3 size: 17 residues. Germline CDR1 is LNHDA and CDR2 is SQIVND (reference sequence). CDR3 DNA sequence: TGTGCCAGTAGTATTTTACCTCCCACTAGCGGGAGCTACGAGCAGTACTTC. Encoded protein: CASSILPPTSGSYEQYF.

V usage is TRBV28 and J usage is TRBJ1-1; no definite D call. CDR3 size: 14 residues. The V gene lost 7 bases and the J gene lost 3 bases, with 15 bases spanning the gap. CDR1 and CDR2 from the germline V gene are MDHEN and SYDVKM. CDR3 sequence reads: CASKDPGRDTEAFF. DNA for the CDR3: TGTGCCAGCAAAGACCCAGGACGGGACACTGAAGCTTTCTTT.

The J gene is TRBJ2-7, the V gene TRBV27, with D perhaps TRBD1 (6 bases). Trimming left V 0 bases short and J 5 bases short, with 14 bases between. This CDR3 contains 15 residues. Germline loops: CDR1 MNHEY, CDR2 SMNVEV (reference sequence). The CDR3 loop is CASSLSDEGVNEQYF. The CDR3 DNA follows: TGTGCCAGCAGTTTATCGGACGAGGGGGTCAACGAGCAGTACTTC.

This clone was seen once. This sequence joins TRBV27 and TRBJ2-7; TRBD2 matches 8 bases. The CDR3 has 15 amino acids. Germline-derived CDR1 and CDR2 are MNHEY and SMNVEV (reference sequence). After removal of 2 bases from V and 2 bases from J, the junction contained 5 bases not matched to a gene. In DNA, the CDR3 is TGTGCCAGCAGTTTAGCCAGCGGGAGTGCCTACGAGCAGTACTTC. The encoded protein is CASSLASGSAYEQYF.

The chain recombines TRBV7-3 with TRBJ2-5; no clear D. The germline V gene has CDR1 SGHTA and CDR2 FQGTGA. The CDR3 has 16 amino acids. The germline V and J ends were trimmed by 3 bases and 1 base, with 15 bases remaining between them. The CDR3 here is CASSFGVGGSQETQYF. The CDR3 DNA follows: TGTGCCAGCAGCTTTGGCGTTGGCGGTTCCCAAGAGACCCAGTACTTC. The full variable domain, in which reference TRBV7-3 and TRBJ2-5 provide the parts outside the CDR3, is GAGVSQTPSNKVTEKGKYVELRCDPISGHTALYWYRQSLGQGPEFLIYFQGTGAADDSGLPNDRFFAVRPEGSVSTLKIQRTERGDSAVYLCASSFGVGGSQETQYFGPGTRLLVL.

J is TRBJ1-2 and V is TRBV9; 7 bases agree with TRBD1. The J segment lost 4 bases and the V segment lost 3 bases, leaving 9 bases of the junction unmatched. The CDR3 is 15 amino acids. Looked up from germline, CDR1 is SGDLS and CDR2 is YYNGEE. CDR3 sequence reads: CASSGDREQFYGYTF. The DNA for the CDR3 is TGTGCCAGCAGCGGAGACAGGGAACAATTCTATGGCTACACCTTC.

The chain uses TRBV30 and TRBJ1-6; 7 bases are shared with TRBD1. V was clipped by 3 bases and J by 7 bases; unmatched bases: 6. CDR1 GTSNPN and CDR2 SVGIG come from the germline V gene (reference sequence). The CDR3 loop spans 14 amino acids. The CDR3 coding sequence is TGTGCCTGGAGCCCCGACAGGGCCAATTCACCCCTCCACTTT. Translation gives CAWSPDRANSPLHF. The complete variable domain, with remaining parts taken from reference TRBV30 and TRBJ1-6, reads SQTIHQWPATLVQPVGSPLSLECTVEGTSNPNLYWYRQAAGRGLQLLFYSVGIGQISSEVPQNLSASRPQDRQFILSSKKLLLSDSGFYLCAWSPDRANSPLHFGNGTRLTVT.

This chain connects TRBV27 to TRBJ2-7, with TRBD2 matching over 12 bases. The CDR3 covers 15 residues. Germline V lookup: CDR1 MNHEY, CDR2 SMNVEV (reference sequence). With 7 bases clipped from V and 1 base from J, the junction kept 5 bases outside the gene matches. The CDR3 sequence is CASKTSGSPSYEQYF. In nucleotides, the CDR3 is TGTGCCAGCAAGACTAGCGGGAGTCCTTCCTACGAGCAGTACTTC.

V usage is TRBV6-1 and J usage is TRBJ1-1, with D unclear. V dropped 3 bases and J dropped 0 bases, with 11 bases sitting between them. There are 15 residues in the CDR3. Looked up from germline, CDR1 is MNHNS and CDR2 is SASEGT. For the CDR3, the DNA is TGTGCCAGCAGTGACGAATTTCCAGTGAACACTGAAGCTTTCTTT. It codes for CASSDEFPVNTEAFF.

This CDR3 is CASSLNGREDRYIQYF. The CDR3 nucleotides read TGTGCCAGCAGCTTAAATGGTCGGGAGGATAGGTACATTCAGTACTTC. V usage is TRBV11-2 and J usage is TRBJ2-4; 7 bases agree with TRBD2. The CDR3 totals 16 residues. CDR1 SGHAT and CDR2 FQNNGV come from the germline V gene. Trimming cost V 2 bases and J 8 bases; bases outside gene matches: 12. Drawing the rest from reference TRBV11-2 and TRBJ2-4, the complete variable domain is EAGVAQSPRYKIIEKRQSVAFWCNPISGHATLYWYQQILGQGPKLLIQFQNNGVVDDSQLPKDRFSAERLKGVDSTLKIQPAKLEDSAVYLCASSLNGREDRYIQYFGAGTRLSVL.

This chain joins TRBV11-2 and TRBJ1-2, with unresolved D. Germline V gene sequence: CDR1 SGHAT, CDR2 FQNNGV. Trimming stripped 1 base from V and 5 bases from J, with 14 bases between. The CDR3 is made up of 15 amino acids. As DNA, the CDR3 is TGTGCCAGCAGCTTAGCCGCCTTCAGTTTATATGGCTACACCTTC. Amino acid sequence: CASSLAAFSLYGYTF.